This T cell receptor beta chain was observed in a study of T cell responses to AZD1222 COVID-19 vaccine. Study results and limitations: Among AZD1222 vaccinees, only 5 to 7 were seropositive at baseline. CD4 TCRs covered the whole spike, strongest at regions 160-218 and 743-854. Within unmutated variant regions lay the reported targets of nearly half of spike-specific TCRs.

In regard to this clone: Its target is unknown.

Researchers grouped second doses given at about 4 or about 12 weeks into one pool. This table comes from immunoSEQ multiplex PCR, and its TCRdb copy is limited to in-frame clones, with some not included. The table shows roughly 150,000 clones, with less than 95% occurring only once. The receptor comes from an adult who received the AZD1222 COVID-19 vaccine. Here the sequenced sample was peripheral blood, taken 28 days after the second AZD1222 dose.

The CDR3 nucleotides read TGTGCCAGCAGCTTAACAGGGGGCACCAATCAGCCCCAGCATTTT. This gives the protein CASSLTGGTNQPQHF. The genes are TRBV7-9 and TRBJ1-5; 9 nucleotides match TRBD1. With V trimmed by 2 bases and J by 3 bases, 2 bases remained unmatched. CDR3 length: 15 residues. Per the germline V gene, CDR1 is SEHNR and CDR2 is FQNEAQ (reference sequence).